This entry lists 10 T cell receptor beta chains sequenced from one sample in a study of long-term antiretroviral therapy in people with HIV (dated by TCRdb to 2022 to 2024). Sequencing of the TRB variable region was done with the immunoSEQ hsTCRB v3.0 assay at survey level resolution. Here the immuneACCESS table is served through TCRdb, limited to in-frame sequences with V and J called. Missing clones are a known gap in these copies; in checked studies unresolved V genes cover under half, and the rest lacks a known reason. The sample table contains 15,000 to 20,000 clones; only one count was recorded for less than 85% of them. 8% of the sample is held by the ten biggest clonotypes. Sequencing used unsorted PBMCs, obtained 0.9 years after starting antiretroviral therapy. These receptors were taken from a man aged 18 to 35 with HIV.

The chain uses TRBV18 and TRBJ1-1; tentative D call: TRBD1 (6 bases). The CDR3 runs to 16 residues. V shed 3 bases and J shed 5 bases, with 19 bases lying between them. In germline, CDR1 is KGHSH, CDR2 LQKENI. The CDR3 here is CASSPRTGPQGTEAFF. The CDR3 nucleotides read TGTGCCAGCTCACCTCGCACAGGGCCCCAGGGGACTGAAGCTTTCTTT.

CDR3 in DNA: TGCGCCAGCAGCTTCGGGAACACTGAAGCTTTCTTT. Its protein is CASSFGNTEAFF. This chain joins TRBV5-1 and TRBJ1-1; D unresolved. Trimming left V 2 bases short and J 1 base short, with 3 bases between. Germline V lookup: CDR1 SGHRS, CDR2 YFSETQ. The CDR3 covers 12 residues.

The rearrangement uses TRBV5-1 and TRBJ2-2; D unclear. The CDR3 runs to 15 residues. V was shortened by 3 bases and J by 6 bases, with 15 bases between the two germline ends. Germline CDR1 SGHRS, CDR2 YFSETQ. CDR3: CASSYAQAGSGELFF. For the CDR3, the DNA is TGCGCCAGCAGCTATGCCCAGGCCGGTTCCGGGGAGCTGTTTTTT. The full variable domain, rest sourced from reference TRBV5-1 and TRBJ2-2, is KAGVTQTPRYLIKTRGQQVTLSCSPISGHRSVSWYQQTPGQGLQFLFEYFSETQRNKGNFPGRFSGRQFSNSRSEMNVSTLELGDSALYLCASSYAQAGSGELFFGEGSRLTVL.

V gene TRBV9 combines with J gene TRBJ1-2; 8 bases map to TRBD1. The CDR3 spans 14 residues. The germline CDR1 and CDR2 sequences are SGDLS and YYNGEE. J gave up 7 bases and V 0 bases, and 5 bases lay outside the gene matches. CDR3 protein: CASSVGQGFAGYTF. In nucleotides, the CDR3 is TGTGCCAGCAGCGTAGGACAGGGGTTTGCTGGCTACACCTTC. The entire variable domain, with the rest obtained from reference TRBV9 and TRBJ1-2, is as follows: DSGVTQTPKHLITATGQRVTLRCSPRSGDLSVYWYQQSLDQGLQFLIQYYNGEERAKGNILERFSAQQFPDLHSELNLSSLELGDSALYFCASSVGQGFAGYTFGSGTRLTVV.

This rearrangement joins TRBV29-1 to TRBJ1-2; TRBD1 agrees at 9 bases. The trim removed 2 bases at V and 6 bases at J, leaving 10 bases unmatched. The CDR3 has 15 amino acids. CDR1 and CDR2 from the germline V gene are SQVTM and ANQGSEA. CDR3 in DNA: TGCAGCGTTGAATTCCCGGGACAGGGTACGCATGGCTACACCTTC. This codes for CSVEFPGQGTHGYTF.

The CDR3 loop is CASRHGTDSTDTQYF. The DNA of the CDR3 is TGTGCCAGCAGACATGGGACAGATAGCACAGATACGCAGTATTTT. The chain couples TRBV28 to TRBJ2-3, with 7 positions matching TRBD1. The ends lost 6 bases at V and 0 bases at J; junction bases unmatched: 6. From germline, CDR1 is MDHEN and CDR2 SYDVKM. The CDR3 totals 15 residues.

This clone was counted between two and nine times. The chain combines TRBV7-9 with TRBJ2-7, with D unclear. V was trimmed by 0 bases and J by 5 bases, leaving 8 bases between them. CDR1 and CDR2 from the germline V gene are SEHNR and FQNEAQ (reference sequence). The CDR3 runs 13 residues. CDR3 residues: CASSLAPFDEQYF. The CDR3 bases are TGTGCCAGCAGCTTAGCACCTTTCGACGAGCAGTACTTC.

V is TRBV5-4 and J is TRBJ2-5, with TRBD1 as a possible D gene (6 bases). CDR1 SGHNT and CDR2 YYREEE come from the germline V gene (reference sequence). This CDR3 is 13 amino acids long. V lost 1 base and J lost 3, with 7 bases in between. CDR3 bases: TGTGCCAGCAGCTTGAAGGGGGAAGAGACCCAGTACTTC. It is translated as CASSLKGEETQYF. The full variable domain, in which reference TRBV5-4 and TRBJ2-5 provide the parts outside the CDR3, is ETGVTQSPTHLIKTRGQQVTLRCSSQSGHNTVSWYQQALGQGPQFIFQYYREEENGRGNFPPRFSGLQFPNYSSELNVNALELDDSALYLCASSLKGEETQYFGPGTRLLVL.

This clone occurred once. This chain joins TRBV29-1 and TRBJ1-5; maybe TRBD1 (5 bases). V was shortened by 4 bases and J by 2 bases, with 15 bases between the two germline ends. The germline V gene has CDR1 SQVTM and CDR2 ANQGSEA. The CDR3 is made up of 15 amino acids. Here the CDR3 reads CSVGDGLLGNQPQHF. As DNA, the CDR3 is TGCAGCGTTGGGGACGGCTTACTGGGCAATCAGCCCCAGCATTTT.

The rearrangement links TRBV2 to TRBJ2-1; D is perhaps TRBD1 or TRBD2 (6 bases each). The length of the CDR3 is 13 residues. The germline CDR1 and CDR2 sequences are SNHLY and FYNNEI. The V end was cut by 6 bases, the J end by 7 bases, with 13 bases between. CDR3 sequence (DNA): TGTGCCAGCAGGGAGGGGGTTGGTAATGAGCAGTTCTTC. It specifies CASREGVGNEQFF.